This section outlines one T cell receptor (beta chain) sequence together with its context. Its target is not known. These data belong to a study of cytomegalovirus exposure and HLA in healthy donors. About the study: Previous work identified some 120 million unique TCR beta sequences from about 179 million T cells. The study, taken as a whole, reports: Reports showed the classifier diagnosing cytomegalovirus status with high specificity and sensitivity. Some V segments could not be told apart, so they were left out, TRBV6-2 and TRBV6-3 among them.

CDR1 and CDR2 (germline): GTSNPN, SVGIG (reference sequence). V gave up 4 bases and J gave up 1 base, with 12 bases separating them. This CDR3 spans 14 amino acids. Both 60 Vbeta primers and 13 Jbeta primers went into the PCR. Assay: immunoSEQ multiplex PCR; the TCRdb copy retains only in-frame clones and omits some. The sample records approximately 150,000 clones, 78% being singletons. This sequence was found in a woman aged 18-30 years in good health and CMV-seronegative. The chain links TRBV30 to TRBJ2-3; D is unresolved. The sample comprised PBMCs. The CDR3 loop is CAWKAEWGTDTQYF. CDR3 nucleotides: TGTGCCTGGAAGGCGGAGTGGGGCACAGATACGCAGTATTTT.